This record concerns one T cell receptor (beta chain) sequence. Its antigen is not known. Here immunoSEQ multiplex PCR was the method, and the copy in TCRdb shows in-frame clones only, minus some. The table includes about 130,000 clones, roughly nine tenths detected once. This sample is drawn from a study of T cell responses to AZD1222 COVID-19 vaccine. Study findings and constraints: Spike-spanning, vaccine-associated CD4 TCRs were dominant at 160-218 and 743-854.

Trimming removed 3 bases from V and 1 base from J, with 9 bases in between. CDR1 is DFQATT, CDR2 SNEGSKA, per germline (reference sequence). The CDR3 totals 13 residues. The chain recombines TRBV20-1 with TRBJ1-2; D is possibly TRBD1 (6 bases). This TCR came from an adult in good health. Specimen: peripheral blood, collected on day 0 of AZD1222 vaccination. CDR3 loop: CSASSRGNYGYTF. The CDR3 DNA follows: TGCAGTGCTAGTAGCAGGGGTAACTATGGCTACACCTTC.